The rows below give T cell receptor beta chains drawn from one sample of a study of blood T cell repertoires in COVID-19. Some clones are missing from TCRdb's copy, which holds only in-frame ones; the method was immunoSEQ multiplex PCR. This sample has a few hundred thousand clones, with less than 85% found just once. Material: peripheral blood. These TCRs come from a woman between 65 and 79 years old with acute or convalescent COVID-19. The CDR3 runs from the conserved cysteine through the conserved F or W. D genes are given only for firm matches. For some rows the clone size is stated as once, few or many, or as a class when expanded; others skip it.

clone_size d_call j_call v_call cdr3_nt cdr3_aa
. TRBD2 TRBJ2-5 TRBV25-1 TGTGCCAGCAGTGTTAGCGGGGGGACAGAGACCCAGTACTTC CASSVSGGTETQYF
. TRBD1 TRBJ2-2 TRBV6-5 TGTGCCAGCAGCAGGACAGGGGTAACCGGGGAGCTGTTTTTT CASSRTGVTGELFF
. TRBD2 TRBJ2-5 TRBV18 TGTGCCAGCTCACCGCCGAGCGGGGGTGGCCAAGAGACCCAGTACTTC CASSPPSGGGQETQYF
. . TRBJ2-3 TRBV21-1 TGTGCCAGCAGCAAACCCGTCAACGGTACGCAGTATTTT CASSKPVNGTQYF
. . TRBJ1-6 TRBV6-5 TGTGCCAGCCGCACGGGAACCTCCCATAATTCACCCCTCCACTTT CASRTGTSHNSPLHF
many . TRBJ2-3 TRBV10-3 TGTGCCATCAGTGAGGGGGGCCTGGATACGCAGTATTTT CAISEGGLDTQYF
. . TRBJ2-1 TRBV5-8 TGTGCCAGCATCCGGCGGGGAAGATCTGAGCAGTTCTTC CASIRRGRSEQFF
. . TRBJ2-5 TRBV6-4 TGTGCCAGCGGGGGGGCTCAAGAGACCCAGTACTTC CASGGAQETQYF
. TRBD2 TRBJ2-2 TRBV3-1/TRBV3-2 TGTGCCAGCAGCCAAGATACTAGCGGGGGGAGCGGGGAGCTGTTTTTT CASSQDTSGGSGELFF
. TRBD2 TRBJ2-5 TRBV2 TGTGCCAGCAGCGGGACTAGCGGGGCAGAGTACCAAGAGACCCAGTACTTC CASSGTSGAEYQETQYF
. TRBD1 TRBJ2-4 TRBV5-8 TGTGCCAGCAGCTCACAGGGGGGCAGGTTCAAAGCCAAAAACATTCAGTACTTC CASSSQGGRFKAKNIQYF
once . TRBJ1-5 TRBV25-1 TGTGCCAGCAGTGAGCCTGGACTGGGAAATCAGCCCCAGCATTTT CASSEPGLGNQPQHF
. . TRBJ2-5 TRBV4-1 TGCGCCAGCAGCCAAGATCTGCCCCTTAAGGGGCGGCTTGAGACCCAGTACTTC CASSQDLPLKGRLETQYF
. TRBD1 TRBJ1-4 TRBV7-8 TGTGCCAGCAGCGGCGGGACAGGGACTAATGAAAAACTGTTTTTT CASSGGTGTNEKLFF
few . TRBJ1-2 TRBV9 TGTGCCAGCAGCGGGGACGGGGGTTGGAGGGGCTACACCTTC CASSGDGGWRGYTF
. . TRBJ2-3 TRBV5-8 TGTGCCAGCACGGGCAGGGTAGGTACAGATACGCAGTATTTT CASTGRVGTDTQYF
. TRBD1 TRBJ1-5 TRBV6-1 TGTGCCAGCAGTGAAAGGCCAGGGGGCGCAGGGCAGCCCCAGCATTTT CASSERPGGAGQPQHF
. . TRBJ2-5 TRBV4-1 TGCGCCAGCAGCCCGAGGGCAGCGGGTCCCCAAGAGACCCAGTACTTC CASSPRAAGPQETQYF
. TRBD1 TRBJ2-5 TRBV9 TGTGCCAGCAGCGCTGGGACAGGGGGTTTGGAGACCCAGTACTTC CASSAGTGGLETQYF
. . TRBJ2-1 TRBV7-2 TGTGCCAGCAGCTTAAACGGCAATGAGCAGTTCTTC CASSLNGNEQFF
. . TRBJ2-3 TRBV19 TGTGCCAGTAGTATAGATCGTGGAGCGGATACGCAGTATTTT CASSIDRGADTQYF
. . TRBJ1-2 TRBV7-8 TGTGCCAGCAGCCCCCACAGGGAGAGGGGCTACACCTTC CASSPHRERGYTF
. . TRBJ1-2 TRBV5-6 TGTGCCAGCAGCCTCGGGTCGGTTGAGTTCTATGGCTACACCTTC CASSLGSVEFYGYTF
. TRBD1 TRBJ1-1 TRBV2 TGTGCCAGCAACACCGGGACAGGGGCGTACACTGAAGCTTTCTTT CASNTGTGAYTEAFF
. TRBD2 TRBJ2-5 TRBV19 TGTGCCAGTAGCAACCCGGGGGGTGGGGGAGAGACCCAGTACTTC CASSNPGGGGETQYF
few . TRBJ2-3 TRBV19 TGTGCCAGTAGTATAGATACGTTGAGCACGGATACGCAGTATTTT CASSIDTLSTDTQYF
. . TRBJ2-2 TRBV27 TGTGCCAGCACCTTCTCCGCCGGGAACACCGGGGAGCTGTTTTTT CASTFSAGNTGELFF
. . TRBJ1-1 TRBV29-1 TGCAGCGTTGTTAAGGGAGGCACTGAAGCTTTCTTT CSVVKGGTEAFF
once . TRBJ1-2 TRBV10-3 TGTGCCATCAGTGTGAAAGGAGGGCAGTCATCTAACTATGGCTACACCTTC CAISVKGGQSSNYGYTF
. TRBD1 TRBJ2-2 TRBV6-5 TGTGCCAGCAACCTCGGGACAGGGAACACCGGGGAGCTGTTTTTT CASNLGTGNTGELFF
. . TRBJ1-3 TRBV11-2 TGTGCCAGCAGCCGGGGTCAAAACTCTGGAAACACCATATATTTT CASSRGQNSGNTIYF
. . TRBJ1-2 TRBV11-2 TGTGCCAGCAGCTTTTCGAGTTTCTATGGCTACACCTTC CASSFSSFYGYTF
. TRBD1 TRBJ2-4 TRBV6-2/TRBV6-3 TGTGCCAGCAGCCTACTCGCAGGGGGCCTAAACATTCAGTACTTC CASSLLAGGLNIQYF
. TRBD1 TRBJ2-5 TRBV12-3/TRBV12-4 TGTGCCAGCAGTTTTAGGGGGCTAGAGACCCAGTACTTC CASSFRGLETQYF
. TRBD1 TRBJ1-6 TRBV6-5 TGTGCCAGCAGTTACACCACAGGGGAACGATCACCCCTCCACTTT CASSYTTGERSPLHF
. TRBD2 TRBJ2-3 TRBV6-5 TGTGCCAGCAGACGGACTAGCGGGCACACAGATACGCAGTATTTT CASRRTSGHTDTQYF
once TRBD1 TRBJ2-7 TRBV7-2 TGTGCCAGCAGCTTAGGGCAGGGGGCCGCCTACGAGCAGTACTTC CASSLGQGAAYEQYF
. TRBD1 TRBJ1-2 TRBV7-2 TGTGCCAGCAGCAACTCCGGGACAGTTTATGGCTACACCTTC CASSNSGTVYGYTF
few . TRBJ2-7 TRBV30 TGTGCCTGGAGTGAAAACAGACACCTTTACGAGCAGTACTTC CAWSENRHLYEQYF
. . TRBJ2-5 TRBV18 TGTGCCAGCTCACCCGGAGCCCAGGGCGAGACCCAGTACTTC CASSPGAQGETQYF
. . TRBJ1-3 TRBV30 TGTGCCTGGAACGATAAGGACACTTCTGGAAACACCATATATTTT CAWNDKDTSGNTIYF
. . TRBJ2-4 TRBV15 TGTGCCACCGGGGTACTGTCGGGGAGCGGAGTTCAGTACTTC CATGVLSGSGVQYF
. TRBD1 TRBJ1-2 TRBV29-1 TGCAGCGTCGACGACAGGGGATATAACTATGGCTACACCTTC CSVDDRGYNYGYTF
. TRBD1 TRBJ1-5 TRBV29-1 TGCAGCGCCGGGACAGGCAATCAGCCCCAGCATTTT CSAGTGNQPQHF
. . TRBJ1-1 TRBV5-1 TGCGCCAGCAGCATTCAGGGTCACACTGAAGCTTTCTTT CASSIQGHTEAFF
. . TRBJ2-3 TRBV18 TGTGCCAGCTCACCCCAACTTAACACAGATACGCAGTATTTT CASSPQLNTDTQYF
. TRBD2 TRBJ2-1 TRBV20-1 TGCAGTGCTCGGACTAGCAATGAGCAGTTCTTC CSARTSNEQFF
. TRBD2 TRBJ2-3 TRBV7-9 TGTGCCAGCAGCTCTAAGACTAGCGGGGGGACAGATACGCAGTATTTT CASSSKTSGGTDTQYF
. . TRBJ2-7 TRBV7-2 TGTGCCAGCAGCCCGAATGCGGGTGGGTTCTACGAGCAGTACTTC CASSPNAGGFYEQYF
. . TRBJ1-1 TRBV2 TGTGCCAGCAAACCCGAGGACACTGAAGCTTTCTTT CASKPEDTEAFF
. . TRBJ2-2 TRBV4-1 TGCGCCAGCAGCCAAGAAAGCGTCCGGGTCCCGCGAGACGGGGAGCTGTTTTTT CASSQESVRVPRDGELFF
once . TRBJ1-3 TRBV19 TGTGCCAGTCAATTACAGGTATCCGGAAACACCATATATTTT CASQLQVSGNTIYF
. . TRBJ2-3 TRBV27 TGTGCCAGCAGTTGGCGGGGGCGCACAGATACGCAGTATTTT CASSWRGRTDTQYF
. . TRBJ1-6 TRBV18 TGTGCCAGCTCACCTAGAAGTACAGTGAATAATTCACCCCTCCACTTT CASSPRSTVNNSPLHF